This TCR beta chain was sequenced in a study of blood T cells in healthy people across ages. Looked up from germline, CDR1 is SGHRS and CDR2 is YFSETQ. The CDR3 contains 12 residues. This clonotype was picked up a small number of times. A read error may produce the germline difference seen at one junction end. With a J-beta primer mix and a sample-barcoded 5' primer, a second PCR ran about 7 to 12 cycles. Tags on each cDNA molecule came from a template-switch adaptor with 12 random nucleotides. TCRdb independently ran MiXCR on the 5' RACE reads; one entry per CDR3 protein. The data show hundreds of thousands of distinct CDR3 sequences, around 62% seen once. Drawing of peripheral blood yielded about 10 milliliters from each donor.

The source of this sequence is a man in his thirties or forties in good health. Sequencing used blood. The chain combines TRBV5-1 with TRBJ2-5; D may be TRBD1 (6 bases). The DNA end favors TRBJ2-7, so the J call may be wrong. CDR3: CASSSRGNEQYF. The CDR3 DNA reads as TGTGCCAGCAGCTCCAGGGGAAACGAGCAGTACTTC.